This is a list of T cell receptor beta chains from one sample in a study of T cell responses to AZD1222 COVID-19 vaccine. Measured with immunoSEQ multiplex PCR; TCRdb has only the in-frame clones, and not every one. The sample has about 180,000 clones; 80% to 95% are singletons. The input for sequencing was peripheral blood, taken 28 days after the second AZD1222 dose. These receptors all stem from an adult who received the AZD1222 COVID-19 vaccine. The CDR3 runs from the conserved cysteine through the conserved F or W. The order of the fields is CDR3 length, V gene, clone size, CDR3 protein. A clone size is listed for some rows: how often the clone was seen (once, few, many), or a class if it is expanded.

length: 14; V: TRBV5-1; size: once; CDR3: CASSLTGSPYEQYF
length: 13; V: TRBV5-1; size: NA; CDR3: CASRMGDKETQYF
length: 16; V: TRBV4-2; size: NA; CDR3: CASRRMLAGGTGELFF
length: 20; V: TRBV7-8; size: NA; CDR3: CASSFISRGLAGEIPYEQYF
length: 17; V: TRBV28; size: NA; CDR3: CASSLWGLAEISYEQYF
length: 15; V: TRBV5-1; size: few; CDR3: CASSSRGISSYEQYF
length: 17; V: TRBV11-2; size: NA; CDR3: CASSQNYQLRVRETQYF
length: 13; V: TRBV19; size: NA; CDR3: CASKRREGEKLFF
length: 14; V: TRBV6-5; size: NA; CDR3: CASSLAGENNEQYF
length: 11; V: TRBV5-6; size: NA; CDR3: CASSYRSEQFF
length: 14; V: TRBV10-3; size: NA; CDR3: CAISADGVNTEAFF
length: 14; V: TRBV2; size: NA; CDR3: CASSGGLASNVLTF
length: 12; V: TRBV18; size: NA; CDR3: CASFQKRQPQHF
length: 12; V: TRBV28; size: NA; CDR3: CASSGRDYGYTF
length: 14; V: TRBV5-6; size: once; CDR3: CVSLSQDVNTEAFF
length: 22; V: TRBV15; size: medium-sized; CDR3: CATSRERTGTGSASGSVGELFF
length: 14; V: TRBV3-1/TRBV3-2; size: NA; CDR3: CASTPAGGRYGYTF
length: 14; V: TRBV7-3; size: NA; CDR3: CASSQGSYNSPLHF
length: 17; V: TRBV28; size: NA; CDR3: CASSSALAGGWTDTQYF
length: 15; V: TRBV27; size: NA; CDR3: CASSPLWEDNEKLFF
length: 11; V: TRBV19; size: NA; CDR3: CASRITGELFF
length: 16; V: TRBV7-7; size: NA; CDR3: CASSLEVGGPVREQFF
length: 13; V: TRBV14; size: NA; CDR3: CASSARSGNTIYF
length: 14; V: TRBV19; size: NA; CDR3: CASSVSWGADTQYF
length: 14; V: TRBV7-2; size: NA; CDR3: CASSLSGDSYEQYF
length: 15; V: TRBV28; size: NA; CDR3: CASSLVGTAYNEQFF
length: 16; V: TRBV27; size: few; CDR3: CASRDRRSTTNEKLFF
length: 14; V: TRBV20-1; size: NA; CDR3: CSASASGGTDTQYF
length: 15; V: TRBV7-9; size: NA; CDR3: CASSSSGRLGNEQFF
length: 16; V: TRBV2; size: NA; CDR3: CASRDLDSLSNQPQHF
length: 19; V: TRBV19; size: NA; CDR3: CASSPRGTSGGAEKETQYF
length: 14; V: TRBV18; size: NA; CDR3: CASSPGSLNTEAFF
length: 14; V: TRBV27; size: NA; CDR3: CASSLDRGLNEQFF
length: 17; V: TRBV7-2; size: NA; CDR3: CASSLAQAAGTTDTQYF
length: 15; V: TRBV4-1; size: NA; CDR3: CASSPGPNGYTEAFF
length: 15; V: TRBV9; size: NA; CDR3: CASSVEGGLNYEQYF
length: 15; V: TRBV2; size: once; CDR3: CASSEEEAGANEQFF
length: 11; V: TRBV11-2; size: NA; CDR3: CASSSTDTQYF
length: 13; V: TRBV7-9; size: NA; CDR3: CASSYRGREKLFF
length: 14; V: TRBV3-1/TRBV3-2; size: NA; CDR3: CASSPLRDYYEQYF
length: 14; V: TRBV3-1/TRBV3-2; size: NA; CDR3: CASSPRDGANVLTF
length: 17; V: TRBV2; size: once; CDR3: CASSKGQGASGANVLTF
length: 15; V: TRBV27; size: once; CDR3: CASSAGQGAIQPQHF
length: 16; V: TRBV9; size: NA; CDR3: CASSVSGDRSYNEQFF
length: 14; V: TRBV28; size: NA; CDR3: CASSSPGRTGELFF
length: 15; V: TRBV6-5; size: NA; CDR3: CASSLGGSVEETQYF
length: 14; V: TRBV4-3; size: many; CDR3: CASSPNSGAPGSLF